This TCR beta chain was sequenced in a study of T cell responses to AZD1222 COVID-19 vaccine. The CDR3 extends over 11 amino acids. V was pared by 4 bases and J by 5 bases, with 5 bases between. Per the germline V gene, CDR1 is MGHRA and CDR2 is YSYEKL. Only in-frame clones appear in the TCRdb table, and some are missing; sequencing was by immunoSEQ multiplex PCR. Of more than 60,000 clones in the sample, approximately 90% were seen once. This chain joins TRBV4-1 and TRBJ1-1; D not certain. The sample in question was peripheral blood, obtained on day 0 of AZD1222 vaccination. The receptor's source is an adult in good health. CDR3 amino acids: CASSLRTEAFF. The CDR3 region has the DNA TGCGCCAGCAGCCTTCGAACTGAAGCTTTCTTT.